Following are 5 T cell receptor beta chains from one sample sequenced in a study of blood T cell repertoires in COVID-19. Using immunoSEQ multiplex PCR, the repertoire was profiled, and TCRdb retains in-frame clones only, with some absent. The data show approximately 97,000 clones, about 80% seen once. The sequenced sample consisted of peripheral blood. The receptors originated from a human donor in a cohort sampled during active COVID-19.

This chain uses TRBV12-3 or TRBV12-4 with TRBJ2-1; the D gene is possibly TRBD2 (6 bases). Trimming pared 5 bases from V and 8 bases from J, leaving 13 bases between. CDR3 length: 13 amino acids. CDR3 in DNA: TGTGCCAGCAGTGGACTAACTGGACATGAGCAGTTCTTC. Protein product: CASSGLTGHEQFF.

The chain uses TRBV28 and TRBJ1-1, with D perhaps TRBD1 (6 bases). Germline CDR1 MDHEN, CDR2 SYDVKM. The CDR3 contains 13 residues. V was pared by 5 bases and J by 8 bases, with 15 bases between. The CDR3 nucleotides are TGTGCCAGCAGTCCCTCGGACAGACCCGAAGCTTTCTTT. This gives the protein CASSPSDRPEAFF.

The chain recombines TRBV2 with TRBJ1-2, with 7 bases matching TRBD1. The CDR3 runs to 14 residues. The ends lost 8 bases at V and 4 bases at J; junction bases unmatched: 10. Per the germline V gene, CDR1 is SNHLY and CDR2 is FYNNEI. CDR3: CASRDRSIGYGYTF. The CDR3 DNA sequence: TGTGCCAGCCGGGACAGATCTATCGGCTATGGCTACACCTTC. The full variable domain, completed using reference TRBV2 and TRBJ1-2, is EPEVTQTPSHQVTQMGQEVILRCVPISNHLYFYWYRQILGQKVEFLVSFYNNEISEKSEIFDDQFSVERPDGSNFTLKIRSTKLEDSAMYFCASRDRSIGYGYTFGSGTRLTVV.

To note about this clone: A read error may explain this, as a much larger clone is one base away. The chain employs TRBV7-2 and TRBJ2-7; TRBD1 agrees at 7 bases. The germline V gene has CDR1 SGHTA and CDR2 FQGNSA. V gave up 2 bases and J gave up 2 bases; unmatched junction bases: 0. The CDR3 consists of 13 residues. CDR3 sequence reads: CASSLQGAYEQYF. CDR3 coding DNA: TGTGCCAGCAGCTTACAGGGGGCCTACGAGCAGTACTTC.

This clone was observed a single time. In nucleotides, the CDR3 is TGTGCCAGCAGCTTTCACAGGGGGCGTAACTATGGCTACACCTTC. This encodes CASSFHRGRNYGYTF. The chain joins TRBV5-8 to TRBJ1-2; 9 nucleotides match TRBD1. This CDR3 is 15 amino acids long. V shed 2 bases and J 1 base; nucleotides not matched to a gene: 3. CDR1 and CDR2 from the germline V gene are SGHTS and YDEGEE.